This T cell receptor (beta chain) was sequenced in a study of T cells in localized non-small cell lung cancer. Assay used: immunoSEQ multiplex PCR; TCRdb lists only in-frame clones, some missing. Altogether tens of thousands of clones are present, roughly 87% being singletons, with the ten largest covering 6.5% to 9%. To note about this clone: What it binds is unknown.

Study-wide results and limits: The highest T cell clonality was in uninvolved adjacent lung, above tumor. Of the top 100 tumor clones, median around 62 were in adjacent lung, more than 25 among its top 100. Only one tumor region went through sequencing, so heterogeneity may still be there.

Germline CDR1 and CDR2: SGHRS and YFSETQ. V lost 4 bases and J 5 bases, leaving 18 bases between the germline ends. CDR3 size: 15 residues. J is TRBJ2-5 and V is TRBV5-1; TRBD2 might be the D (6 bases). This specimen was peripheral blood, taken before any cancer treatment. The receptor was derived from a woman aged 40-70 years with stage I lung adenocarcinoma. Written as DNA, the CDR3 is TGCGCCAGCAGCCCATACGCGGGGAGGACCGAGACCCAGTACTTC. Protein: CASSPYAGRTETQYF.